This TCR beta chain was observed in a study of tumor-infiltrating lymphocytes in oesophageal squamous cell carcinoma. This clonotype was counted at least ten times. TCRdb passed the PCR reads through MiXCR, listing each CDR3 protein once. This table has about 20,000 distinct CDR3 sequences, around 38% appearing once. With 4 bases clipped from V and 10 bases from J, the junction kept 5 bases outside the gene matches. This CDR3 is 14 amino acids long. From germline, CDR1 is SGHRS and CDR2 YFSETQ. The source is a male donor with esophageal squamous cell carcinoma. Sequenced material: blood. The V call is TRBV5-1, the J call TRBJ1-4; 12 bases line up with TRBD1. The DNA of the CDR3 is TGCGCCAGCAGCCCGGGACAGGGGGCGGGAAAACTGTTTTTT. This encodes CASSPGQGAGKLFF.